Below, 17 T cell receptor beta chains from the same sample are listed, as sequenced in a study of T-cell reconstitution after alpha-beta-depleted transplantation in children. This sample's TCRbeta library carried unique molecular identifier barcodes. TCRdb independently ran MiXCR on the PCR reads; one entry per CDR3 protein. The data show 490,000 or so distinct CDR3 sequences, over 9.5% seen once. The sample here was PBMCs, taken before TCRalphabeta/CD19-depleted stem cell transplant. The source is a child younger than 10 with inherited bone marrow failure, due to receive a stem cell transplant.

This clonotype was counted a few times. V gene TRBV19 combines with J gene TRBJ1-4; 7 bases match TRBD1. V shed 9 bases and J 8 bases; nucleotides not matched to a gene: 9. Germline loops: CDR1 LNHDA, CDR2 SQIVND (reference sequence). CDR3 size: 13 residues. The CDR3: CASGPGQWEKLFF. DNA for the CDR3: TGTGCCAGCGGCCCGGGACAGTGGGAAAAACTGTTTTTT.

This clonotype appeared once. J is TRBJ1-1 and V is TRBV5-1; 8 nucleotides agree with TRBD1. CDR3 size: 15 residues. Germline loops: CDR1 SGHRS, CDR2 YFSETQ. Unmatched junction bases numbered 5, after V lost 4 bases and J lost 0 bases. The CDR3 reads CASSNQDRVNTEAFF. The CDR3, as DNA: TGCGCCAGCAGCAACCAGGACAGGGTGAACACTGAAGCTTTCTTT.

This clonotype was detected many times. The rearrangement joins TRBV13 to TRBJ2-1; 7 bases map to TRBD2. V gave up 2 bases and J gave up 6 bases; unmatched junction bases: 10. The CDR3 totals 16 residues. CDR1 PRHDT and CDR2 FYEKMQ come from the germline V gene (reference sequence). CDR3 nucleotide sequence: TGTGCCAGCAGCTTATTTAGTCCGGGAGGTGCCAATGAGCAGTTCTTC. This encodes CASSLFSPGGANEQFF. Complete variable domain (other parts from reference TRBV13 and TRBJ2-1): AAGVIQSPRHLIKEKRETATLKCYPIPRHDTVYWYQQGPGQDPQFLISFYEKMQSDKGSIPDRFSAQQFSDYHSELNMSSLELGDSALYFCASSLFSPGGANEQFFGPGTRLTVL.

At least ten counts were recorded for this clonotype. This chain joins TRBV12-3 or TRBV12-4 and TRBJ2-3, with 8 nucleotides matching TRBD1. The CDR3 is 15 amino acids. V trimming: 4 bases; J trimming: 2 bases; junction bases outside the gene matches: 5. The CDR3: CASSYWTGTTDTQYF. The CDR3 nucleotides read TGTGCCAGCAGTTATTGGACAGGGACCACAGATACGCAGTATTTT.

This clonotype was recorded many times. V gene TRBV20-1 combines with J gene TRBJ2-7; the match to TRBD2 covers 9 bases. Germline CDR1 and CDR2: DFQATT and SNEGSKA (reference sequence). This CDR3 comprises 14 residues. Unmatched junction bases numbered 8, after V lost 2 bases and J lost 6 bases. Here the CDR3 reads CSARQSGRWFEQYF. CDR3 coding DNA: TGCAGTGCTAGACAGAGCGGGAGGTGGTTCGAGCAGTACTTC.

The chain joins TRBV27 to TRBJ2-1; D is perhaps TRBD2 (5 bases). V shed 8 bases and J shed 8 bases, with 16 bases lying between them. CDR1 MNHEY and CDR2 SMNVEV come from the germline V gene (reference sequence). The CDR3 spans 13 residues. CDR3 DNA: TGTGCCAGCGGGTGGACTGGATGGGATGAGCAGTTCTTC. It specifies CASGWTGWDEQFF.

In this sample, this clonotype turned up many times. The chain is built from TRBV11-2 and TRBJ2-3; TRBD2 matches 11 bases. The CDR3 loop spans 17 amino acids. CDR1 and CDR2 from the germline V gene are SGHAT and FQNNGV. V trimming: 3 bases; J trimming: 2 bases; junction bases outside the gene matches: 7. CDR3 DNA: TGTGCCAGCAGCTTCGAACTAGCGGGAGTTTTCACAGATACGCAGTATTTT. It yields the protein CASSFELAGVFTDTQYF.

Many counts were recorded for this clonotype. V and J are TRBV5-1 and TRBJ1-5; possibly TRBD1 for D (5 bases). CDR1 and CDR2 from the germline V gene are SGHRS and YFSETQ. The CDR3 is 15 residues long. Trimming took 0 bases from V and 1 from J, leaving 8 bases between them. The CDR3 nucleotides read TGCGCCAGCAGCTTGGAGGGGCTCAGCAATCAGCCCCAGCATTTT. The encoded protein is CASSLEGLSNQPQHF. Full variable domain (rest looked up from reference TRBV5-1 and TRBJ1-5): KAGVTQTPRYLIKTRGQQVTLSCSPISGHRSVSWYQQTPGQGLQFLFEYFSETQRNKGNFPGRFSGRQFSNSRSEMNVSTLELGDSALYLCASSLEGLSNQPQHFGDGTRLSIL.

This clonotype has only a few counts. The rearrangement uses TRBV4-2 and TRBJ2-7; 7 bases are shared with TRBD2. Per germline, CDR1 LGHNA and CDR2 YNFKEQ. Trimming cost V 5 bases and J 2 bases; bases outside gene matches: 12. This CDR3 is 16 amino acids long. The DNA for the CDR3 is TGTGCCAGCAGCGAGATGACTACAGCGGGGACCTACGAGCAGTACTTC. The encoded protein is CASSEMTTAGTYEQYF.

This clonotype was seen a few times. The rearrangement uses TRBV24-1 and TRBJ2-5; D may be TRBD2 (6 bases). Trimming shortened V by 5 bases and J by 4 bases, and 13 bases separated the two germline ends. The CDR3 runs 14 residues. The germline V gene encodes CDR1 KGHDR and CDR2 SFDVKD. The CDR3 here is CATSAGVDGETQYF. The CDR3 DNA is TGTGCCACCAGTGCGGGGGTCGACGGAGAGACCCAGTACTTC.

CDR3 sequence reads: CASSLSLRTLNEQFF. CDR3 bases: TGTGCCAGCAGCTTATCGCTACGGACTCTCAATGAGCAGTTCTTC. This chain connects TRBV7-9 to TRBJ2-1; D might be TRBD2 (5 bases). This CDR3 contains 15 residues. V was trimmed by 2 bases and J by 6 bases, leaving 14 bases between them. Per the germline V gene, CDR1 is SEHNR and CDR2 is FQNEAQ (reference sequence).

This clonotype was counted many times. The gene calls are TRBV7-9 and TRBJ2-4, with D perhaps being TRBD1 or TRBD2 (5 bases each). The CDR3 is made up of 17 amino acids. Deletions cut 0 bases from V and 0 bases from J, with 12 bases between. Germline CDR1 is SEHNR and CDR2 is FQNEAQ (reference sequence). The CDR3 DNA sequence: TGTGCCAGCAGCTTAGCAGGGGACGGCCTAGCCAAAAACATTCAGTACTTC. Protein sequence: CASSLAGDGLAKNIQYF.

There are many counts of this clonotype. The CDR3 DNA reads as TGTGCCAGCAGCCCCACAACGTGGACAGATACGCAGTATTTT. It yields the protein CASSPTTWTDTQYF. The chain couples TRBV7-9 to TRBJ2-3; D ambiguous. The length of the CDR3 is 14 residues. In germline, CDR1 is SEHNR, CDR2 FQNEAQ (reference sequence). V was clipped by 5 bases and J by 3 bases, with 12 bases between them.

The gene calls are TRBV7-2 and TRBJ2-4; D not certain. The CDR3 has 12 amino acids. Germline CDR1 reads SGHTA; CDR2 reads FQGNSA. Trimming removed 2 bases at V and 9 bases at J, with 8 bases between. The CDR3 region is CASSLLGRIQYF. Here the CDR3 DNA reads TGTGCCAGCAGCTTACTAGGGCGCATTCAGTACTTC.

This clonotype has a count of ten or more. This chain links TRBV4-1 with TRBJ1-5; the match to TRBD1 covers 9 bases. The ends lost 3 bases at V and 5 bases at J; junction bases unmatched: 5. This CDR3 comprises 15 residues. Germline lookup yields CDR1 MGHRA and CDR2 YSYEKL. This chain's CDR3 is CASSHNDRGDQPQHF. For the CDR3, the DNA is TGCGCCAGCAGCCACAACGACAGGGGGGATCAGCCCCAGCATTTT.

This clonotype was seen at least ten times. This sequence joins TRBV4-3 and TRBJ1-4, with 10 nucleotides matching TRBD1. Per germline, CDR1 LGHNA and CDR2 YSLEER. Trimming removed 4 bases from V and 8 bases from J; junction bases left unmatched: 7. The CDR3 totals 15 residues. The CDR3 here is CASSRGTGEGEKLFF. The CDR3 DNA follows: TGCGCCAGCAGCCGCGGGACAGGGGAAGGGGAAAAACTGTTTTTT.

This clonotype was recorded at least ten times. The chain links TRBV7-2 to TRBJ2-1; no clear D gene. The CDR3 has 12 residues. The V gene's germline CDR1 is SGHTA and CDR2 FQGNSA. V lost 5 bases, J lost 3 bases, and 5 bases lay in between. The chain's CDR3 is CASSHYYNEQFF. The CDR3 DNA is TGTGCCAGCAGCCACTACTACAATGAGCAGTTCTTC. The full variable domain, completed using reference TRBV7-2 and TRBJ2-1, is GAGVSQSPSNKVTEKGKDVELRCDPISGHTALYWYRQSLGQGLEFLIYFQGNSAPDKSGLPSDRFSAERTGGSVSTLTIQRTQQEDSAVYLCASSHYYNEQFFGPGTRLTVL.